The text below deals with one T cell receptor beta chain. Data came from immunoSEQ multiplex PCR; TCRdb stores just in-frame clones and leaves some out. The data contain 200,000 or so clones, 80% to 85% of them singletons. This entry is derived from a study of blood T cell repertoires in COVID-19. Study-level background: From the United States, Italy and Spain came samples of acute and convalescent COVID-19. From T cells, B-cell-depleted T cells, or PBMCs came the material, which was cDNA or gDNA.

Germline V gene lookup returns CDR1 LGHDT and CDR2 YNNKEL (reference sequence). The CDR3 extends over 15 amino acids. V shed 0 bases and J shed 3 bases, with 9 bases lying between them. The TCR was taken from a woman aged 25 to 39 who had recovered from COVID-19. The V and J genes are TRBV3-1 (or the pseudogene TRBV3-2) and TRBJ1-3, with D hard to call. Sequencing was performed on peripheral blood. The CDR3 bases are TGTGCCAGCAGCCAAGATACAGCAGTTGGAAACACCATATATTTT. It specifies CASSQDTAVGNTIYF.